These 5 T cell receptor beta chains share one sample of origin, sequenced in a study of cytomegalovirus exposure and HLA in healthy donors. In the PCR, 60 Vbeta and 13 Jbeta primers were used. Using immunoSEQ multiplex PCR, the repertoire was profiled, and TCRdb retains in-frame clones only, with some absent. The top ten clones hold approximately 0.97% of a sample with over 110,000 clones, under 85% of them seen once. Material: PBMCs. The receptor set was obtained from a man between 18 and 29 years old in good health and CMV-seronegative.

The chain is built from TRBV7-8 and TRBJ2-1; TRBD1 matches at 9 bases. CDR1 is SGHVS and CDR2 is FQNEAQ in the germline V gene. The V and J ends lost 5 bases and 5 bases, in that order; junction bases with no gene match: 4. This CDR3 has 14 residues. This chain's CDR3 is CASSGQGIDNEQFF. The CDR3 region has the DNA TGTGCCAGCAGCGGACAGGGGATCGACAATGAGCAGTTCTTC.

V is TRBV9 and J is TRBJ1-3, with 8 nucleotides matching TRBD1. The ends lost 3 bases at V and 3 bases at J; junction bases unmatched: 2. Per the germline V gene, CDR1 is SGDLS and CDR2 is YYNGEE. This CDR3 comprises 14 residues. CDR3 sequence reads: CASSADRGGNTIYF. In DNA form, the CDR3 reads TGTGCCAGCAGCGCAGACAGGGGTGGAAACACCATATATTTT.

The rearrangement uses TRBV9 and TRBJ1-1; maybe TRBD1 (6 bases). Deletions cut 0 bases from V and 4 bases from J, with 7 bases between. This CDR3 has 13 residues. Germline V lookup: CDR1 SGDLS, CDR2 YYNGEE. For the CDR3, the DNA is TGTGCCAGCAGCGTAGGGGGGCTCACTGAAGCTTTCTTT. Its translation is CASSVGGLTEAFF.

This CDR3 reads CASSPVTGQTGGQPQHF. CDR3 in DNA: TGTGCCAGCAGCCCGGTTACGGGGCAGACGGGAGGGCAGCCCCAGCATTTT. The rearrangement uses TRBV7-9 and TRBJ1-5; a weak D match, TRBD1 (5 bases). There are 17 residues in the CDR3. The germline V and J ends were trimmed by 5 bases and 7 bases, with 24 bases remaining between them. Germline loops: CDR1 SEHNR, CDR2 FQNEAQ (reference sequence).

V gene TRBV10-3 combines with J gene TRBJ1-2; D is perhaps TRBD1 (5 bases). The CDR3 totals 12 residues. V was shortened by 6 bases and J by 3 bases, with 8 bases between the two germline ends. The germline CDR1 and CDR2 sequences are ENHRY and SYGVKD. The CDR3 nucleotides read TGTGCCATCAGGCGGGGGTACTATGGCTACACCTTC. Its translation: CAIRRGYYGYTF.